This T cell receptor beta chain originates from a study of beta chain features in type 1 diabetes. Looking at the study overall: Age, gender and cell yields were similar between patients and healthy donors. Study results and limitations: A greater similarity of naive, central memory and Treg TCRB repertoires was seen among patients than among healthy donors. Significant though moderate, a shortening of TCRB CDR3s appeared in all four CD4+ subsets of Type 1 diabetes patients. Shorter templates may be favored by PCR, equally so in patients and controls.

V was pared by 6 bases and J by 6 bases, with 17 bases between. CDR3 length: 14 residues. Per the germline V gene, CDR1 is WNHNN and CDR2 is SYGVQD (reference sequence). This clone was recorded only once. Its antigen is still unknown. Every bit of the isolated RNA underwent reverse transcription, so sequencing read expressed TCRB transcripts. Only in-frame clones appear in the TCRdb table, and some are missing; sequencing was by immunoSEQ multiplex PCR. The table includes 95,000 to 110,000 clones, 25% to 30% detected once. The sequence came from a woman aged 18-30 years with type 1 diabetes. The sequencing sample was made of central memory CD4+ T cells from blood. The rearrangement joins TRBV10-1 to TRBJ2-5; D is perhaps TRBD1 (6 bases). The chain's CDR3 is CASSPMRTEKTQYF. The DNA for the CDR3 is TGCGCCAGCAGCCCCATGAGGACAGAGAAGACCCAGTACTTC.